This T cell receptor (beta chain) was found in a study of graft-versus-host responses after intestinal transplantation (dated by TCRdb to the early 2020s). Looking at the study overall: The transplants that recipients received were multivisceral, liver-intestinal, or isolated intestinal. All recipients received anti-thymocyte globulin induction followed by maintenance tacrolimus and steroids for around three years. Bulk TCR-beta CDR3 sequencing was used to track graft-versus-host and host-versus-graft alloreactive T cell clones in the graft, circulation and bone marrow after intestinal transplantation. To identify alloreactive clones, pre-transplant mixed lymphocyte reaction products were sequenced and then compared with unstimulated pre-transplant donor and recipient T cells. A cohort of fewer than 25 intestinal transplant recipients, including one retransplant, was enrolled, and a few patients lacking pretransplant specimens were excluded. A peak of at least 4% donor T cells among recipient peripheral blood mononuclear cells was the definition used for donor T cell macrochimerism. Rather than going through the commercial service, samples from a few later patients were sequenced in-house on an Illumina MiSeq and processed with MiXCR. What the work shows at the level of the full study, not this receptor alone: The conclusions were limited by the relatively low number and heterogeneity of the intestinal transplant patients. Patients with donor T cell macrochimerism had high GvH to HvG T cell clonal ratios in their allografts. GvH clones were detected in recipient bone marrow, and some appeared earlier in ileal mucosa or blood, consistent with an intestinal mucosal origin. Early after transplant, declines in HvG clones were associated with peak levels of circulating GvH clones.

V loses 2 bases at its end and J loses 3 bases; junction bases beyond the gene matches: 4. Per the germline V gene, SGHRS is the CDR1 and YFSETQ is the CDR2. The CDR3 starts with the cysteine, ends with the phenylalanine, and has 15 residues. Only the CDR3 region is kept as DNA, spanning 45 bases read in frame from base 1. Library creation used the immunoSEQ multiplex PCR assay. In most patients, genomic DNA was isolated using the Qiagen DNeasy Blood and Tissue Kit and sent frozen to Adaptive Biotechnologies for TCR sequencing. High-throughput TCR-beta CDR3 sequencing of genomic DNA from most patients was performed by Adaptive Biotechnologies. The paper's processing steps were these. TCR sequencing data were retrieved from Adaptive's ImmunoSEQ software for 18 patients, whereas a few other patients were processed with MiXCR and VDJtools. To correct CD4 versus CD8 sorting errors, any sequence found in both subsets at a frequency ratio below 5:1 was removed. CDR3 nucleotide sequences shared by donor and recipient were removed because the origin of these sequences could not be assigned. To be classed as alloreactive, a clone needed at least 2-fold expansion over unstimulated cells and a minimum CFSE-low frequency of 0.002% (template counts) or 0.001% (read counts). A clone was considered mappable if detected in the sequenced pre-transplant spleen, lymph node, or MLR CFSE-low populations of the donor or recipient. Cumulative frequency of alloreactive clones was calculated as a percentage of all sequences weighted by copy number. Drawn from immuneACCESS, this table holds only the in-frame rearrangements with V and J called that TCRdb kept. Clones are partly lost; checked studies trace under half to an unresolved V gene and leave the rest unexplained. That table is the source of V, J and clone size, and D and trimming were worked out from the DNA. Across this sample there are 130,000 or so clones, with approximately 90% seen only once. The ten largest clones represent roughly 0.15% of the sample.

Reading the label with the study, this specimen's time point is: cells obtained before transplantation from donor or recipient. CD3+CD4+ and CD3+CD8+ populations were FACS-sorted from unstimulated pre-transplant donor and recipient cells taken from spleen or lymph nodes. Note on this clone: This receptor's antigen is unknown. Qualities for individual bases were not recorded, and no much larger clone is one base off.

The sample here was unstimulated CD4+ T cells sorted from spleen or lymph node cells, taken before intestinal transplant. This clonotype originated in a human donor who received an intestinal transplant. Here the chain combines TRBV5-1 and TRBJ2-2, and TRBD1 aligns with 7 junction nucleotides. The encoded CDR3 is CASSFVGGDTGELFF. The nucleotides read TGCGCCAGCAGCTTTGTAGGGGGCGACACCGGGGAGCTGTTTTTT.